A selection of T cell receptor beta chains follows, all from one sample in a study of blood T cells in healthy people across ages. TCRdb re-called the 5' RACE reads through MiXCR, storing one row per CDR3 protein. The sample consists of approximately 360,000 distinct CDR3 sequences, 50% to 60% of them appearing once. Sequencing used blood. The receptors come from a man between 60 and 70 years old in good health. Both conserved end residues are trimmed from each CDR3.

TRBV4-1,TRBJ2-7,ASSQAPGAYSYEQY
TRBV20-1,TRBJ2-3,SAQGGGGGTDTQY
TRBV20-1,TRBJ1-5,SAPRGTEPQH
TRBV20-1,TRBJ2-7,SARRRNYEQY
TRBV11-2,TRBJ2-3,ASVEGRRRITDTQY
TRBV4-3,TRBJ2-3,TSSQRGGDTQY
TRBV28,TRBJ2-1,ASSRGLAGEETQF
TRBV5-1,TRBJ2-7,ASSGGTSDTYEQY
TRBV25-1,TRBJ2-7,ASSDPTDSYEQY
TRBV5-5,TRBJ2-2,ASSFSRKRGGTGELF
TRBV20-1,TRBJ2-1,SARPLGRSYNEQF
TRBV7-2,TRBJ2-3,ASSLRRLGDTQY
TRBV3-1,TRBJ2-7,ASRNTGSSYEQY
TRBV6-1,TRBJ1-1,ASSPPGNTEAF
TRBV4-2,TRBJ2-1,ASSQELGTGVREQF
TRBV5-1,TRBJ1-2,ASSLGQQYNYGYT
TRBV29-1,TRBJ2-6,SVGGGRSGANVLT
TRBV29-1,.,GVGASNEQY